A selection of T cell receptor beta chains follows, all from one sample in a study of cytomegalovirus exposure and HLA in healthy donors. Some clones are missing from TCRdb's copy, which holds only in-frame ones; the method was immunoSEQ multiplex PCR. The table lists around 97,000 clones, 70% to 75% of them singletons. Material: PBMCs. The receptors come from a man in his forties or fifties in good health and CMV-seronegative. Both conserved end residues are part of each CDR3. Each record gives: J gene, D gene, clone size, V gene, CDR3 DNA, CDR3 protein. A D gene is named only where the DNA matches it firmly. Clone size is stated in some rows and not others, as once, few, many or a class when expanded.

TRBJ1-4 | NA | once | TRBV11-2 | TGTGCCAGCAGCTTAGCTAGAGCTAATGAAAAACTGTTTTTT | CASSLARANEKLFF
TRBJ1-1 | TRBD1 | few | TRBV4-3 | TGCGCCAGCAGCCAAGGGGACAGGGTGAACACTGAAGCTTTCTTT | CASSQGDRVNTEAFF
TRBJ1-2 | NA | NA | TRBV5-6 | TGTGCCAGCAGCTTGGACCTCCAAAGCCCTCCCGTGGTGTTC | CASSLDLQSPPVVF
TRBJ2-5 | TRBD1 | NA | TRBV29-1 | TGCAGCGTCCTATTGACAGGGGTGATCCAAGAGACCCAGTACTTC | CSVLLTGVIQETQYF
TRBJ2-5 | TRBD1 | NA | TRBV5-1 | TGCGCCAGCAGCTTGCGGGGACAGTGGGAGACCCAGTACTTC | CASSLRGQWETQYF
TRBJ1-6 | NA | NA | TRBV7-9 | TGTGCCAGCAGCTTAGCAGGGGGTGATTCACCCCTCCACTTT | CASSLAGGDSPLHF
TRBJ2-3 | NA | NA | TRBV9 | TGTGCCAGCAGCGGGGGGGGCCTTAGCACAGATACGCAGTATTTT | CASSGGGLSTDTQYF
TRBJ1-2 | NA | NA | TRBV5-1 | TGCGCCAGCAGCTTGGGGCAGACTAGGAACTATGGCTACACCTTC | CASSLGQTRNYGYTF
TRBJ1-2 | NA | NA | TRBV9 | TGTGCCAGCAGCGTAGACAGTGACTATGGCTACACCTTC | CASSVDSDYGYTF
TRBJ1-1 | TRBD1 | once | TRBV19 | TGTGCCAGTAGCCCGGGACAGTACAAGAACACTGAAGCTTTCTTT | CASSPGQYKNTEAFF
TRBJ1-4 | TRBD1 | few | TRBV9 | TGTGCCAGCAGCTCTCGCATGGACAGGGCTGAAAAACTGTTTTTT | CASSSRMDRAEKLFF
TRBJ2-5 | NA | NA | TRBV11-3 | TGTGCCAGCAGCTTAGGTTCGGAGACCCAGTACTTC | CASSLGSETQYF
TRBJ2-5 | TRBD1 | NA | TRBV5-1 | TGCGCCAGCAGCTTGGCGGGACAGGGAGAGACCCAGTACTTC | CASSLAGQGETQYF
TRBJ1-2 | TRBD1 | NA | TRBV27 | TGTGCCAGCAGTTTATCCCTTGACAGGGGGCGTCTAGGCTACACCTTC | CASSLSLDRGRLGYTF
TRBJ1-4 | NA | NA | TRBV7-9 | TGTGCCAGCAGCTTACCGAGGGTTGCAACTAATGAAAAACTGTTTTTT | CASSLPRVATNEKLFF
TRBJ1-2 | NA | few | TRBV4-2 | TGTGCCAGCAGCCAAGATTTTCGTACTAATGGCTACACCTTC | CASSQDFRTNGYTF
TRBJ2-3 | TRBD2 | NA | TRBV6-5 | TGTGCCAGCAGTCAAAGACTAGCGGTGGATACGCAGTATTTT | CASSQRLAVDTQYF
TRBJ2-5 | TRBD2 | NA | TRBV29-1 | TGCAGCGCCCAAGCGGGGGGCGGGGAGACCCAGTACTTC | CSAQAGGGETQYF
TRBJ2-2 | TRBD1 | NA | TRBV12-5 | TGTGCTAGTGCACCGGGTCCGGGACAGGGTGTCACCGGGGAGCTGTTTTTT | CASAPGPGQGVTGELFF
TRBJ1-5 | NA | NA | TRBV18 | TGTGCCAGCTCACCTATGGGGCCCAATCAGCCCCAGCATTTT | CASSPMGPNQPQHF
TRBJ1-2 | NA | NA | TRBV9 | TGTGCCAGCCAGGGCCCCCGCGATGGCTACACCTTC | CASQGPRDGYTF
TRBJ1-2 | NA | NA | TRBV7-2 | TGTGCCAGCAGCTTAGGTGTCGGCTATGGCTACACCTTC | CASSLGVGYGYTF
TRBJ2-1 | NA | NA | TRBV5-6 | TGTGCCAGCAGCTCAACCGGACATCACAATGAGCAGTTCTTC | CASSSTGHHNEQFF
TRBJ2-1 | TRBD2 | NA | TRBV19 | TGTGCCAGTAGTATGCAGCCGGGACTAGCGGGGGAGAGCTCCTACAATGAGCAGTTCTTC | CASSMQPGLAGESSYNEQFF
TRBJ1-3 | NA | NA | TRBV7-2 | TGTGCCAGCAGGAGGGGGGGCGCCTATGGAAACACCATATATTTT | CASRRGGAYGNTIYF
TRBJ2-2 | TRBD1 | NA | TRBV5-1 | TGCGCCAGCAGCAAACAGGGGGCGGAGAACACCGGGGAGCTGTTTTTT | CASSKQGAENTGELFF
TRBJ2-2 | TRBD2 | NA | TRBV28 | TGTGCCAGCAGACAGACTAGCGGGGCGAACACCGGGGAGCTGTTTTTT | CASRQTSGANTGELFF
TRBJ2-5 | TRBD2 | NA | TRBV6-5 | TGTGCCAGCAGTGTAGCGGGGGGGAGGGAGACCCAGTACTTC | CASSVAGGRETQYF
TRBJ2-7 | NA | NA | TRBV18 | TGTGCCAGCTCACCACTCGGTACCTACGAGCAGTACTTC | CASSPLGTYEQYF
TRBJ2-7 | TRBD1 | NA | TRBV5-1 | TGCGCCAGCAGCCGTTGGTGGGGACAGGGGTACGAGCAGTACTTC | CASSRWWGQGYEQYF
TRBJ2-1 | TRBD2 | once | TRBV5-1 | TGCGCCAGCAGCTGGGGCGGGACTAGCGACAATGAGCAGTTCTTC | CASSWGGTSDNEQFF
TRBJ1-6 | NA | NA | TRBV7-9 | TGTGCCAGCAGCTCCTCGACAGTATTCAACCTCCACTTT | CASSSSTVFNLHF
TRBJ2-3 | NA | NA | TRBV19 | TGTGCCAGTAGTATAGGTCCTGGCACAGATACGCAGTATTTT | CASSIGPGTDTQYF
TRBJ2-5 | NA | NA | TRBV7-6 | TGTGCCAGCAGCTTAGATGGGGGGTATACACAAGAGACCCAGTACTTC | CASSLDGGYTQETQYF
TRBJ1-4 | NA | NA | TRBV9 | TGTGCCAGCAGCGTAGACGGGTCGCGGCTTAATGAAAAACTGTTTTTT | CASSVDGSRLNEKLFF
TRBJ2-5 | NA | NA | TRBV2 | TGTGCCACCCAGGGGTACCAAGAGACCCAGTACTTC | CATQGYQETQYF
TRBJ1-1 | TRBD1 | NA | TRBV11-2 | TGTGCCAGCAGCTCGGGGCCGACAGGGGTGGTCACTGAAGCTTTCTTT | CASSSGPTGVVTEAFF
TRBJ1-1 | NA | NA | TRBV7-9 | TGTGCCAGCAGCTGGAGGAACAAGGACACTGAAGCTTTCTTT | CASSWRNKDTEAFF
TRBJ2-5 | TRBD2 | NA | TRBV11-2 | TGTGCCATAGGGCGGGGGGAAGAGACCCAGTACTTC | CAIGRGEETQYF
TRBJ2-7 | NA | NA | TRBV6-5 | TGTGCCAGCAGTTACAGTTTCCAGGCCCGCTCCTACGAGCAGTACTTC | CASSYSFQARSYEQYF
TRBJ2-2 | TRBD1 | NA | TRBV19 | TGTGCCAGTAGGTCGAGAGAGGGGACAGGCACCGGGGAGCTGTTTTTT | CASRSREGTGTGELFF
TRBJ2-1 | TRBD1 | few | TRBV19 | TGTGCCAGTAGTGCGGGACAGGGGCCTTACAATGAGCAGTTCTTC | CASSAGQGPYNEQFF
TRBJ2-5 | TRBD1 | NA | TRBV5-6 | TGTGCCAGCAGCTTATTACAGGGGATAGGGGAGACCCAGTACTTC | CASSLLQGIGETQYF
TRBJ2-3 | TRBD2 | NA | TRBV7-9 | TGTGCCAGCAGCTTCGGGGGGGCCGCAGATACGCAGTATTTT | CASSFGGAADTQYF
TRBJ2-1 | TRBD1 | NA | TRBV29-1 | TGCAGCGTCCGTTCGGGGACAGGAGGCATAAGCTCCTACAATGAGCAGTTCTTC | CSVRSGTGGISSYNEQFF
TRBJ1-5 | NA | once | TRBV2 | TGTGCCAGCAGATTCAGGGGAGGCAATCAGCCCCAGCATTTT | CASRFRGGNQPQHF
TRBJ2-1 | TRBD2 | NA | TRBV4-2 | TGTGCCAGCAGCGTAAGCGGGGGTTACAATGAGCAGTTCTTC | CASSVSGGYNEQFF
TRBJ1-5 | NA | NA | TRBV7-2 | TGTGCCAGCAGCATAAGAGGGGGAGATCAGCCCCAGCATTTT | CASSIRGGDQPQHF
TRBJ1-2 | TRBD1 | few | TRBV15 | TGTGCCACCAGCAGAGTAAGGACAGGGGGCAGCTACACCTTC | CATSRVRTGGSYTF
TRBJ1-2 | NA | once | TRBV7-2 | TGTGCCAGCAGCTTAGCAGCGACAGTGAACTATGGCTACACCTTC | CASSLAATVNYGYTF
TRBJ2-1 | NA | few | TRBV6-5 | TGTGCCAGCAGACCCCTCCGCGGGGAGCAGTTCTTC | CASRPLRGEQFF
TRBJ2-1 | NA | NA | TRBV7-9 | TGTGCCAGCAGCCAACTCAAGGGGGATGAGCAGTTCTTC | CASSQLKGDEQFF
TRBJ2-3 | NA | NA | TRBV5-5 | TGTGCCAGCAACCTCAATTTAGGGGGCACAGATACGCAGTATTTT | CASNLNLGGTDTQYF
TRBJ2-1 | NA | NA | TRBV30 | TGTGCCTGGAGTTGGGGCCGGAGTGGGGGGTCCTACAATGAGCAGTTCTTC | CAWSWGRSGGSYNEQFF